The sequence of this T cell receptor beta chain was determined in a study of cytomegalovirus exposure and HLA in healthy donors. General study findings and limits: In a later analysis, a missense DCLRE1C variant was linked to TCR beta V- and J-gene trimming.

About this clone itself: As yet, its antigen is unknown.

Researchers ran the PCR with 60 Vbeta and 13 Jbeta primers. Libraries were prepared by immunoSEQ multiplex PCR; TCRdb keeps only in-frame clonotypes and omits some of them. This repertoire shows 170,000 or so clones, roughly 87% found once; its top ten account for 0.5% to 0.55%. This CDR3 is 15 amino acids long. Trimming removed 0 bases from V and 4 bases from J, with 13 bases in between. Looked up from germline, CDR1 is SGHRS and CDR2 is YFSETQ. The sequenced material came from PBMCs. The sequence came from a woman in her forties or fifties in good health and CMV-seronegative. This rearrangement joins TRBV5-1 to TRBJ2-5; possible D gene TRBD2, 6 bases. The CDR3 is CASSLAPGDGETQYF. CDR3 DNA: TGCGCCAGCAGCTTGGCCCCGGGGGACGGAGAGACCCAGTACTTC.